What follows are 28 T cell receptor beta chains derived from one specimen sequenced in a study of T cell changes during pregnancy in multiple sclerosis. Repertoires were generated with immunoSEQ multiplex PCR, while TCRdb's copy carries only in-frame clones and drops some. Among about 70,000 clones, about 90% were seen once, and the ten largest hold around 0.27%. Material: CD4+ T cells from peripheral blood mononuclear cells, obtained after pregnancy. These receptors were taken from a female donor with multiple sclerosis, enrolled in a pregnancy study.

The chain joins TRBV7-8 to TRBJ1-2; 7 bases agree with TRBD1. V lost 7 bases to trimming and J lost 5 bases; unmatched junction nucleotides: 13. The CDR3 has 15 residues. Germline loops: CDR1 SGHVS, CDR2 FQNEAQ. The CDR3 DNA follows: TGTGCCAGCACCGAATTGACAGGGAGAGGATATGGCTACACCTTC. Translating gives CASTELTGRGYGYTF.

This sequence joins TRBV5-1 and TRBJ2-7; a weak D match, TRBD2 (7 bases). Germline V gives CDR1 SGHRS, CDR2 YFSETQ. The CDR3 is 15 amino acids. With 0 bases removed from V and 7 bases from J, the gap between germline ends came to 17 bases. The CDR3 nucleotides read TGCGCCAGCAGCTTGGAGGGGGGAGGGCCGTATGAGCAGTACTTC. Encoded protein: CASSLEGGGPYEQYF.

This rearrangement joins TRBV6-6 to TRBJ1-3, with TRBD1 matching 9 bases. Trimming cost V 2 bases and J 0 bases; bases outside gene matches: 2. Germline V gene data show CDR1 as MNHNY and CDR2 as SVGAGI (reference sequence). The CDR3 has 16 residues. CDR3 protein: CASSYPTGGSGNTIYF. The CDR3 DNA reads TGTGCCAGCAGTTACCCGACAGGGGGCTCTGGAAACACCATATATTTT.

The V and J genes are TRBV28 and TRBJ1-3; 9 bases match TRBD1. V dropped 5 bases and J dropped 6; count of bases not matched to a gene: 8. The CDR3 is 15 residues long. CDR1 and CDR2 from the germline V gene are MDHEN and SYDVKM. As DNA, the CDR3 is TGTGCCAGCAGTGGCGGGACAGGGCCTTTAAACACCATATATTTT. Protein product: CASSGGTGPLNTIYF.

The chain carries TRBV6-5 and TRBJ2-7, with no clear D. There are 11 residues in the CDR3. V lost 6 bases to trimming and J lost 5 bases, with 8 bases between them. Germline V gives CDR1 MNHEY, CDR2 SVGAGI. CDR3 DNA: TGTGCCAGCAGATCGGTCGACGAGCAGTACTTC. It encodes CASRSVDEQYF.

The rearrangement joins TRBV7-2 to TRBJ1-2; 12 nucleotides agree with TRBD1. The trim removed 3 bases at V and 4 bases at J, leaving 0 bases unmatched. In germline, CDR1 is SGHTA, CDR2 FQGNSA. This CDR3 spans 14 amino acids. The CDR3 DNA reads TGTGCCAGCAGCTTGGGACAGGGGGCCTATGGCTACACCTTC. It encodes CASSLGQGAYGYTF.

J is TRBJ1-1 and V is TRBV6-5; 11 positions agree with TRBD1. The ends lost 0 bases at V and 3 bases at J; junction bases unmatched: 0. Germline V gives CDR1 MNHEY, CDR2 SVGAGI. There are 15 residues in the CDR3. The CDR3 region is CASSYSGQGDTEAFF. The CDR3, as DNA: TGTGCCAGCAGTTACTCGGGACAGGGGGACACTGAAGCTTTCTTT.

The rearrangement uses TRBV9 and TRBJ2-1; D unresolved. The CDR3 length is 13 residues. The V end was cut by 0 bases, the J end by 8 bases, with 9 bases between. Germline V gene lookup returns CDR1 SGDLS and CDR2 YYNGEE. CDR3: CASSVDSYDEQFF. Here the CDR3 DNA reads TGTGCCAGCAGCGTAGATAGTTATGATGAGCAGTTCTTC.

The V and J genes are TRBV6-6 and TRBJ1-1; D is undetermined. Germline V lookup: CDR1 MNHNY, CDR2 SVGAGI (reference sequence). With 4 bases removed from V and 3 bases from J, the gap between germline ends came to 6 bases. The CDR3 is made up of 12 amino acids. CDR3 sequence reads: CASSFGHTEAFF. The CDR3, as DNA: TGTGCCAGCAGTTTTGGGCACACTGAAGCTTTCTTT.

The chain has TRBV30 and TRBJ1-2; D call uncertain. Germline V gene sequence: CDR1 GTSNPN, CDR2 SVGIG (reference sequence). The CDR3 covers 11 residues. V lost 0 bases to trimming and J lost 8 bases, with 7 bases between them. For the CDR3, the DNA is TGTGCCTGGAGTGTTGCGGCGGGCTACACCTTC. It translates to CAWSVAAGYTF.

The chain is built from TRBV5-1 and TRBJ2-3, with D possibly being TRBD1 (6 bases). The germline gives CDR1 SGHRS, CDR2 YFSETQ. Trimming took off 0 bases at V and 2 bases at J, with 13 bases between the two ends. CDR3 size: 16 residues. The CDR3 sequence is CASSLGTAIDTDTQYF. As DNA, the CDR3 is TGCGCCAGCAGCTTGGGGACAGCTATAGACACAGATACGCAGTATTTT.

The chain combines TRBV6-5 with TRBJ1-4; 8 bases map to TRBD1. CDR1 MNHEY and CDR2 SVGAGI come from the germline V gene. V lost 6 bases and J lost 4; bases outside the gene matches: 7. This CDR3 is built from 15 residues. CDR3 nucleotides: TGTGCCAGCAGGGCCCAGGGGGCGATTAATGAAAAACTGTTTTTT. Its protein is CASRAQGAINEKLFF.

This rearrangement joins TRBV5-1 to TRBJ2-2; 7 bases fit TRBD1. CDR3 size: 14 residues. V trimming: 5 bases; J trimming: 4 bases; junction bases outside the gene matches: 5. Germline V gene data show CDR1 as SGHRS and CDR2 as YFSETQ. CDR3 loop: CASRRQGVTGELFF. The CDR3, as DNA: TGCGCCAGCAGAAGACAGGGAGTCACCGGGGAGCTGTTTTTT.

The rearrangement links TRBV27 to TRBJ2-7; 10 positions agree with TRBD1. Germline-derived CDR1 and CDR2 are MNHEY and SMNVEV (reference sequence). The CDR3 is 15 residues long. The V and J ends lost 5 bases and 3 bases, in that order; junction bases with no gene match: 7. The CDR3 loop is CASSLTGGEFYEQYF. The CDR3 coding sequence is TGTGCCAGCAGTCTGACAGGGGGCGAGTTCTACGAGCAGTACTTC.

This clone was seen only once. The genes are TRBV5-6 and TRBJ1-2; 8 bases are shared with TRBD1. CDR3 size: 14 residues. Germline CDR1 reads SGHDT; CDR2 reads YYEEEE. V gave up 5 bases and J gave up 3 bases; unmatched junction bases: 6. The CDR3 is CASSFDRGDYGYTF. CDR3 sequence (DNA): TGTGCCAGCAGTTTTGACAGGGGAGACTATGGCTACACCTTC.

The chain has TRBV9 and TRBJ1-1; 7 nucleotides align to TRBD1. The CDR3 contains 14 residues. V trimming: 0 bases; J trimming: 5 bases; junction bases outside the gene matches: 4. CDR1 SGDLS and CDR2 YYNGEE come from the germline V gene. In DNA form, the CDR3 reads TGTGCCAGCAGCGTAGGGACAGGAATTACTGAAGCTTTCTTT. Protein: CASSVGTGITEAFF.

The chain links TRBV27 to TRBJ2-2; 13 bases are a match to TRBD2. The V and J ends lost 6 bases and 0 bases, in that order; junction bases with no gene match: 10. The CDR3 contains 19 residues. Germline values: CDR1 MNHEY, CDR2 SMNVEV (reference sequence). CDR3 in amino acids: CASSPPPGLAGPNTGELFF. DNA for the CDR3: TGTGCCAGCAGCCCTCCCCCGGGACTAGCGGGACCGAACACCGGGGAGCTGTTTTTT.

In nucleotides, the CDR3 is TGTGCCAGCAGTGAATTGGCGGGCTCATCTGGAAACACCATATATTTT. It codes for CASSELAGSSGNTIYF. The V gene is TRBV6-1, the J gene TRBJ1-3; no definite D call. Germline values: CDR1 MNHNS, CDR2 SASEGT. Trimming cost V 2 bases and J 1 base, with 12 bases left between them. The CDR3 sequence is 16 residues long.

This clone has a single count. The rearrangement joins TRBV7-9 to TRBJ1-2; unclear D gene. The CDR3 loop spans 13 amino acids. The V end was cut by 1 base, the J end by 2 bases, with 5 bases between. From germline, CDR1 is SEHNR and CDR2 FQNEAQ (reference sequence). For the CDR3, the DNA is TGTGCCAGCAGCTTAGAACTAAACTATGGCTACACCTTC. Its protein product is CASSLELNYGYTF.

The table lists this clone with a count of one. The junction does not match germline at one end; this may be a read error. This sequence joins TRBV19 and TRBJ1-1; 10 nucleotides line up with TRBD1. Germline values: CDR1 LNHDA, CDR2 SQIVND (reference sequence). The CDR3 sequence is 16 residues long. This chain's CDR3 is CASSKRQGASNAEAFF. CDR3 sequence (DNA): TGTGCCAGTAGTAAGAGACAGGGGGCATCGAACGCTGAAGCTTTCTTT.

This chain uses TRBV6-5 with TRBJ1-1, with a tentative D call TRBD1 (6 bases). Germline V lookup: CDR1 MNHEY, CDR2 SVGAGI. The ends were cut back, 10 bases at V and 1 base at J, with 10 bases in the middle. The CDR3 totals 12 residues. The CDR3 here is CATWTANTEAFF. The CDR3 DNA reads as TGTGCCACCTGGACAGCGAACACTGAAGCTTTCTTT.

CDR3 in DNA: TGTGCCAGCAGCTTAGGCGGGGGGCCCACCAATGAGCAGTTCTTC. The encoded protein is CASSLGGGPTNEQFF. The rearrangement uses TRBV7-2 and TRBJ2-1; 8 nucleotides match TRBD2. Germline V CDR1 and CDR2: SGHTA, FQGNSA. The CDR3 length is 15 residues. Trimming took 1 base from V and 6 from J; bases not matched to a gene: 5.

The chain joins TRBV19 to TRBJ2-1; TRBD1 is a possible D gene (5 bases). CDR1 LNHDA and CDR2 SQIVND come from the germline V gene (reference sequence). The V end lost 5 bases, the J end lost 1 base, and 12 bases lay between the germline ends. This CDR3 region has 15 residues. Written as DNA, the CDR3 is TGTGCCAGTAGTCCCGCAGGGATATCCTACAATGAGCAGTTCTTC. Its protein is CASSPAGISYNEQFF.

The chain employs TRBV27 and TRBJ2-3; D not certain. Germline loops: CDR1 MNHEY, CDR2 SMNVEV (reference sequence). V was trimmed by 2 bases and J by 0 bases, leaving 12 bases between them. The CDR3 is 16 amino acids. The CDR3 here is CASSLGGAASTDTQYF. CDR3 coding DNA: TGTGCCAGCAGTTTAGGCGGAGCTGCTAGCACAGATACGCAGTATTTT.

The V gene is TRBV4-1, the J gene TRBJ1-2, with D possibly being TRBD1 (5 bases). Trimming took off 1 base at V and 4 bases at J, with 13 bases between the two ends. The germline V gene has CDR1 MGHRA and CDR2 YSYEKL. The CDR3 is 15 amino acids. This chain's CDR3 is CASSQGGGTPYGYTF. In DNA form, the CDR3 reads TGCGCCAGCAGCCAAGGGGGCGGTACCCCCTATGGCTACACCTTC.

The chain recombines TRBV5-6 with TRBJ1-5, with D possibly matching TRBD1 (5 bases). Trimming left V 4 bases short and J 1 base short, with 12 bases between. Germline CDR1 is SGHDT and CDR2 is YYEEEE. The CDR3 runs 15 residues. The CDR3 loop is CASSLTGPSNQPQHF. CDR3 nucleotides: TGTGCCAGCAGCCTTACAGGACCAAGCAATCAGCCCCAGCATTTT.

This chain joins TRBV12-2 and TRBJ1-5; TRBD1 is the table's D call, not checked against the DNA. TRBV12-2 is a documented pseudogene. CDR3 size: 19 residues. The CDR3 DNA reads TGTGCAAGTCGCTCCTCGCAAGCCCGGGACAGTAATAGCAATCAGCCCCAGCATTTT. Protein: CASRSSQARDSNSNQPQHF.

CDR3 residues: CASSVDVETAYEQYF. The CDR3 coding sequence is TGTGCCAGCAGCGTAGATGTTGAGACAGCGTACGAGCAGTACTTC. The rearrangement joins TRBV9 to TRBJ2-7; tentatively, D is TRBD1 (5 bases). V lost 0 bases to trimming and J lost 4 bases, with 14 bases between them. The CDR3 loop spans 15 amino acids. Germline CDR1 reads SGDLS; CDR2 reads YYNGEE.